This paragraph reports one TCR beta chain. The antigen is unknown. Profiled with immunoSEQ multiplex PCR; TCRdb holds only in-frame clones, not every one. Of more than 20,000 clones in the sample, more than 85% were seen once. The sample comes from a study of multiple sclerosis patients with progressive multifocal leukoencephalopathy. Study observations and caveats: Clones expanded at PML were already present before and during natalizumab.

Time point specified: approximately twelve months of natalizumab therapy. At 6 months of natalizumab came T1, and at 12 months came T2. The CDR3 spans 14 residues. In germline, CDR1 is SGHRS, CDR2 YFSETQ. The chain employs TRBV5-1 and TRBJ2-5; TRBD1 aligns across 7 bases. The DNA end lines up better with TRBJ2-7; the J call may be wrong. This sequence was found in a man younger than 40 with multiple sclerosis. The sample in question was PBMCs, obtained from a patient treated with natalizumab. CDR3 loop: CASSLYDRAYEQYF. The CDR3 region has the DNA TGCGCCAGCAGCTTATACGACAGGGCCTACGAGCAGTACTTC.